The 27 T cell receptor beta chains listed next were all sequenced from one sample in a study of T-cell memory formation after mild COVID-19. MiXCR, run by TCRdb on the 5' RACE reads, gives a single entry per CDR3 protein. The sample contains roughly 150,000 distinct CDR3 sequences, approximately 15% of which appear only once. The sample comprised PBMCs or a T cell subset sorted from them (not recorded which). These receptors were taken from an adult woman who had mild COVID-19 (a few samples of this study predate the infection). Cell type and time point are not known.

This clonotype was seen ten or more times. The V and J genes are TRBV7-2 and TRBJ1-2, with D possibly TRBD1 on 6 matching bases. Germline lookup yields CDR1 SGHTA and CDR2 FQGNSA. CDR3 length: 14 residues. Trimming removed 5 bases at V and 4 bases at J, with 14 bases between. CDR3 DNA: TGTGCCAGCAGCAGAGGAGGGGGAGGCTATGGCTACACCTTC. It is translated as CASSRGGGGYGYTF. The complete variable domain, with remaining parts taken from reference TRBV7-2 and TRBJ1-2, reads GAGVSQSPSNKVTEKGKDVELRCDPISGHTALYWYRQSLGQGLEFLIYFQGNSAPDKSGLPSDRFSAERTGGSVSTLTIQRTQQEDSAVYLCASSRGGGGYGYTFGSGTRLTVV.

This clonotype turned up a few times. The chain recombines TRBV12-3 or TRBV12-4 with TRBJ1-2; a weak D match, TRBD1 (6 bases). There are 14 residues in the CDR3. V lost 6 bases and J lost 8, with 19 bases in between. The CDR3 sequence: CASSTTGGGAGYTF. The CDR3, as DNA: TGTGCCAGCAGCACAACCGGTGGGGGGGCCGGCTACACCTTC.

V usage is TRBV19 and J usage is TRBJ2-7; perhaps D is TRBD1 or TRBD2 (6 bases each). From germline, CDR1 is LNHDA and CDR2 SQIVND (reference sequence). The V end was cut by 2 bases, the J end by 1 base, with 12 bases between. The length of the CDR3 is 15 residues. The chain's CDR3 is CASSIRGAVSYEQYF. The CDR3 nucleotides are TGTGCCAGTAGTATAAGGGGGGCAGTATCCTACGAGCAGTACTTC.

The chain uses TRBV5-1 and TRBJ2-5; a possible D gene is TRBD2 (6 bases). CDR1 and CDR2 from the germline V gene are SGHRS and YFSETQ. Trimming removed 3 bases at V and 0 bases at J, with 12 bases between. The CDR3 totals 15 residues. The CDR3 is CASSWRGANQETQYF. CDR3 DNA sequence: TGCGCCAGCAGCTGGCGGGGAGCGAACCAAGAGACCCAGTACTTC.

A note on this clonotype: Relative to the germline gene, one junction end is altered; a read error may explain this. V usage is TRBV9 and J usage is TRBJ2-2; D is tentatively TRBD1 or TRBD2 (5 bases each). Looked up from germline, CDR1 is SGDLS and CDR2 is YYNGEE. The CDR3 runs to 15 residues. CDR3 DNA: TGTGCCAGCAGCGTAGATGGGGGTCTCACCTGGGAGCTGTTTTTT. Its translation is CASSVDGGLTWELFF.

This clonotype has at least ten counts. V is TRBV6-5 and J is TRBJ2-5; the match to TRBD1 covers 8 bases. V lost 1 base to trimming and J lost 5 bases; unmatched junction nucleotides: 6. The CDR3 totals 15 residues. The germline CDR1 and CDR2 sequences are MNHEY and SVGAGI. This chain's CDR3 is CASSYYGTGGETQYF. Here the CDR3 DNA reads TGTGCCAGCAGTTACTACGGGACAGGTGGGGAGACCCAGTACTTC.

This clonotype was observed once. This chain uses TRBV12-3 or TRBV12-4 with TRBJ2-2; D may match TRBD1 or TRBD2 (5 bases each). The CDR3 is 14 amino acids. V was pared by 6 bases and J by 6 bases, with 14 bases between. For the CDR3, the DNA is TGTGCCAGCAGCCCTGGGACCCAAGCCGGGGAGCTGTTTTTT. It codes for CASSPGTQAGELFF.

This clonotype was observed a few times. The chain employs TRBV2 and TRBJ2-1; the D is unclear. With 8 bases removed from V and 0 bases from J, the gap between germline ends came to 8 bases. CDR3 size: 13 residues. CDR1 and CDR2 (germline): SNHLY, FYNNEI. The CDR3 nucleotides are TGTGCCAGCGTGCCGGACTCCTACAATGAGCAGTTCTTC. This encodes CASVPDSYNEQFF.

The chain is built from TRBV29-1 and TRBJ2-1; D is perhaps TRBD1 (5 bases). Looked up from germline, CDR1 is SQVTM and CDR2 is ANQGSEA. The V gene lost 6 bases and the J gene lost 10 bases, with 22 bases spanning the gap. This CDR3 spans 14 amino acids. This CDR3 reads CSVVKARFSGEQFF. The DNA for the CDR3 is TGCAGCGTCGTAAAGGCTCGGTTCTCAGGGGAGCAGTTCTTC.

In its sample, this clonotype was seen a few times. DNA of the CDR3: TGTGCCAGCAGCCGGACGGATTTCGAGGGAAACACCATATATTTT. It encodes CASSRTDFEGNTIYF. The chain recombines TRBV12-3 or TRBV12-4 with TRBJ1-3; D is unresolved. Trimming removed 6 bases at V and 4 bases at J, with 16 bases between. This CDR3 is 15 amino acids long.

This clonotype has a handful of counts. The chain's CDR3 is CASSEGQALGYEQYF. The CDR3 nucleotides read TGTGCCAGCAGTGAGGGACAGGCTTTGGGCTACGAGCAGTACTTC. The J gene is TRBJ2-7, the V gene TRBV2; 8 bases map to TRBD1. In germline, CDR1 is SNHLY, CDR2 FYNNEI. The CDR3 is made up of 15 amino acids. Trimming at V came to 3 bases and at J to 3 bases, leaving 7 bases not matched to a gene.

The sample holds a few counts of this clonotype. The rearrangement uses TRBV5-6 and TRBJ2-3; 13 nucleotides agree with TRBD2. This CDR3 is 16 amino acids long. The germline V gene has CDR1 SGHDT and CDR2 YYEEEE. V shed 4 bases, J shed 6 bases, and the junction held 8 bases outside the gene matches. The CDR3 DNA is TGTGCCAGCAGCACCCGGACTAGCGGGGGTATCGATACGCAGTATTTT. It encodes CASSTRTSGGIDTQYF. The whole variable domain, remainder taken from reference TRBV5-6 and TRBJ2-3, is DAGVTQSPTHLIKTRGQQVTLRCSPKSGHDTVSWYQQALGQGPQFIFQYYEEEERQRGNFPDRFSGHQFPNYSSELNVNALLLGDSALYLCASSTRTSGGIDTQYFGPGTRLTVL.

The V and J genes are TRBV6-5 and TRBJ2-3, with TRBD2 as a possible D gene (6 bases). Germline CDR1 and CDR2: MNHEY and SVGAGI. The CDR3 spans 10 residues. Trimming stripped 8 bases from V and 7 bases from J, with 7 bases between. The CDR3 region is CASGGYTQYF. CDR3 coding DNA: TGTGCCAGCGGGGGGTATACGCAGTATTTT.

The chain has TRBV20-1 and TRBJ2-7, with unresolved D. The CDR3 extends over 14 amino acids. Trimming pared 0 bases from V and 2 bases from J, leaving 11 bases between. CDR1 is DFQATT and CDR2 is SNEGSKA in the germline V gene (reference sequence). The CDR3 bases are TGCAGTGCTAGAGATCAGTCTGTTGCCTACGAGCAGTACTTC. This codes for CSARDQSVAYEQYF.

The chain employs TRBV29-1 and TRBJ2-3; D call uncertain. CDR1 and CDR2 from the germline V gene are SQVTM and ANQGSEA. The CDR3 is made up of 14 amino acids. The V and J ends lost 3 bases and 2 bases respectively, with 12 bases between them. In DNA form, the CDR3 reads TGCAGCGTTGACCCCTCTGGCTACACAGATACGCAGTATTTT. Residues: CSVDPSGYTDTQYF.

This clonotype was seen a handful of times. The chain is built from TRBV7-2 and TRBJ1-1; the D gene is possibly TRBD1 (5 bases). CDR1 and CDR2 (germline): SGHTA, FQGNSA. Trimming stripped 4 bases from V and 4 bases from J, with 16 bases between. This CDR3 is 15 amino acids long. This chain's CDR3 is CASSSLRDLITEAFF. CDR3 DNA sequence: TGTGCCAGCAGCTCACTCCGGGACTTAATCACTGAAGCTTTCTTT.

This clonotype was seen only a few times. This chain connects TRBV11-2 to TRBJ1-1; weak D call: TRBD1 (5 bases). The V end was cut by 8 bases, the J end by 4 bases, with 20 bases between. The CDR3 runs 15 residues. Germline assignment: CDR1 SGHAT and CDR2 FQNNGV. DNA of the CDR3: TGTGCCAGCTCGATACATCGGGGGTCCACCACTGAAGCTTTCTTT. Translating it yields CASSIHRGSTTEAFF.

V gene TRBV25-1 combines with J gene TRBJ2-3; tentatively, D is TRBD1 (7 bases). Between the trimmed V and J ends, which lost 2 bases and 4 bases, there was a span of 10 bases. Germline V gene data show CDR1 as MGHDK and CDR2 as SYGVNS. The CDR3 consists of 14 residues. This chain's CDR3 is CASSEIRGADTQYF. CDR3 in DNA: TGTGCCAGCAGTGAAATCAGGGGGGCAGATACGCAGTATTTT.

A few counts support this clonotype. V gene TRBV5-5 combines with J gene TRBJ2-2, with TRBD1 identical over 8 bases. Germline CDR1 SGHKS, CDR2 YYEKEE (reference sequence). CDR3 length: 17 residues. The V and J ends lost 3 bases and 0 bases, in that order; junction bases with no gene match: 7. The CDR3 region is CASSSAAQGANTGELFF. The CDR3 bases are TGTGCCAGCAGCTCAGCGGCACAGGGGGCGAACACCGGGGAGCTGTTTTTT.

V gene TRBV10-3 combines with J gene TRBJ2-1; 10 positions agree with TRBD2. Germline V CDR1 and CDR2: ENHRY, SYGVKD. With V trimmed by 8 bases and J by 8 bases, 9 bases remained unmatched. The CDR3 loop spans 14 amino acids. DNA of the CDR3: TGTGCCATCCGGCAGCGGGAGGGGCGCGATGAGCAGTTCTTC. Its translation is CAIRQREGRDEQFF.

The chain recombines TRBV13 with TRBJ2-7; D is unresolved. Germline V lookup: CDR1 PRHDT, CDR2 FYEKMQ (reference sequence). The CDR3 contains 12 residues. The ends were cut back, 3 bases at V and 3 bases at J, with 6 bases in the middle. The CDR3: CASSFRFYEQYF. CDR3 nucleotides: TGTGCCAGCAGCTTCAGGTTCTACGAGCAGTACTTC.

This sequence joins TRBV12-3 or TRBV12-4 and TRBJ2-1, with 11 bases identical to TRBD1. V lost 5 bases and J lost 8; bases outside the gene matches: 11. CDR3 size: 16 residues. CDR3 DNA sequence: TGTGCCAGCAGTCACCACACCCGGGACAGGGGGGATGAGCAGTTCTTC. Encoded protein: CASSHHTRDRGDEQFF.

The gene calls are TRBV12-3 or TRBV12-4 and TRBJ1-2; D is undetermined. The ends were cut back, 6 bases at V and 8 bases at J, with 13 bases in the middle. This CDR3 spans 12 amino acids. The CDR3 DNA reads TGTGCCAGCAGCGTCGAAGGGTTCGGCTACACCTTC. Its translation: CASSVEGFGYTF.

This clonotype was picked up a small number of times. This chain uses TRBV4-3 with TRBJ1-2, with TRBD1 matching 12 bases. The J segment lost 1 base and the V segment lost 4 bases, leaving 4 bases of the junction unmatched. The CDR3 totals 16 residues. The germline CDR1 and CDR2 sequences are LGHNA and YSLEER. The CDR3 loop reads CASSRDRGRLNYGYTF. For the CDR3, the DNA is TGCGCCAGCAGCCGGGACAGGGGGCGCCTTAACTATGGCTACACCTTC.

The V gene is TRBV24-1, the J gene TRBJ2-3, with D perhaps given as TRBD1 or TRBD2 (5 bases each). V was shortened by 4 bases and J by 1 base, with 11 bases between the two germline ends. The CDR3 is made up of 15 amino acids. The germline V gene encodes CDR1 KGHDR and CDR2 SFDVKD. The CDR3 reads CATSEPRGGTDTQYF. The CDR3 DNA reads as TGTGCCACCAGTGAACCCCGAGGGGGCACAGATACGCAGTATTTT.

The CDR3 coding sequence is TGCAGTGCGCAAAAACAGGGGCCGCCCCAGTACTTC. Its translation: CSAQKQGPPQYF. The chain joins TRBV20-1 to TRBJ2-5; 7 positions agree with TRBD1. Looked up from germline, CDR1 is DFQATT and CDR2 is SNEGSKA (reference sequence). Trimming removed 6 bases from V and 9 bases from J; junction bases left unmatched: 10. The CDR3 runs 12 residues.

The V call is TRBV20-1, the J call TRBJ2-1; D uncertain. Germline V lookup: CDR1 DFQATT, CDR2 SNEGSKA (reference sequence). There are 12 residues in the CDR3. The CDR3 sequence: CICWADNNEQFF. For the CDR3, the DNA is TGCATTTGTTGGGCGGATAACAATGAGCAGTTCTTC.